Each of the 20 T cell receptor beta chains below was sequenced from the same sample in a study of identical twins. Each CDR3 protein gets one entry after TCRdb re-called the 5' RACE reads with MiXCR. The data show about 530,000 distinct CDR3 sequences, 20% to 25% seen once. The same data also went into a second study, on yellow fever vaccine responses in identical twins.

The sequenced material came from CD4+ T cells sorted from blood. The receptors were sampled from a woman between 18 and 29 years old in good health.

The J gene is TRBJ2-7, the V gene TRBV5-5; D unclear. Trimming left V 4 bases short and J 3 bases short, with 11 bases between. The CDR3 is 13 residues long. The germline gives CDR1 SGHKS, CDR2 YYEKEE (reference sequence). The chain's CDR3 is CASSPGLRYEQYF. In DNA, the CDR3 is TGTGCCAGCAGCCCTGGGCTGCGCTACGAGCAGTACTTC.

This clonotype has just a few counts. The V and J genes are TRBV19 and TRBJ2-1; 8 bases map to TRBD2. Unmatched junction bases numbered 5, after V lost 6 bases and J lost 4 bases. The CDR3 covers 14 residues. Germline CDR1 reads LNHDA; CDR2 reads SQIVND (reference sequence). The CDR3 loop reads CASSQAGEYNEQFF. For the CDR3, the DNA is TGTGCCAGTAGCCAAGCGGGAGAGTACAATGAGCAGTTCTTC.

In its sample, this clonotype was seen a few times. The gene calls are TRBV6-1 and TRBJ2-7; unclear D gene. The CDR3 runs to 16 residues. The V and J ends lost 5 bases and 3 bases respectively, with 20 bases between them. Germline CDR1 reads MNHNS; CDR2 reads SASEGT. The DNA for the CDR3 is TGTGCCAGCAGTCCACACCCGTGGGGTGGGAACTACGAGCAGTACTTC. Protein product: CASSPHPWGGNYEQYF.

This clonotype was seen only a few times. The chain links TRBV10-3 to TRBJ2-7; D is perhaps TRBD2 (5 bases). The germline V gene has CDR1 ENHRY and CDR2 SYGVKD. The CDR3 is 13 amino acids. V was clipped by 1 base and J by 4 bases, with 8 bases between them. The CDR3 here is CAISEFGEYEQYV. The CDR3 DNA sequence: TGTGCCATCAGTGAGTTCGGGGAGTACGAGCAGTACGTC.

V and J are TRBV12-3 or TRBV12-4 and TRBJ2-3; a weak D match, TRBD2 (6 bases). This CDR3 region has 19 residues. V was clipped by 5 bases and J by 0 bases, with 24 bases between them. This CDR3 is CASSRERHFSKVSTDTQYF. As DNA, the CDR3 is TGTGCCAGCAGTCGGGAGAGGCACTTTTCGAAAGTTAGCACAGATACGCAGTATTTT.

In this sample, this clonotype turned up a few times. This chain links TRBV10-1 with TRBJ2-1, with 7 bases matching TRBD2. The CDR3 spans 15 residues. The germline V gene encodes CDR1 WNHNN and CDR2 SYGVQD (reference sequence). The J segment lost 5 bases and the V segment lost 3 bases, leaving 7 bases of the junction unmatched. The CDR3 is CASSELASGNNEQFF. CDR3 DNA: TGCGCCAGCAGTGAATTGGCTAGCGGAAACAATGAGCAGTTCTTC.

V is TRBV12-3 or TRBV12-4 and J is TRBJ1-1; D remains unclear. The CDR3 sequence is 12 residues long. The germline V and J ends were trimmed by 7 bases and 8 bases, with 14 bases remaining between them. The CDR3 sequence is CASTSSEGEAFF. CDR3 coding DNA: TGTGCCAGCACCTCCTCGGAAGGGGAAGCTTTCTTT.

This clonotype was seen a handful of times. CDR3 bases: TGTGCCAGCAGTCGCAATTCACCCCTCCACTTT. This codes for CASSRNSPLHF. V is TRBV28 and J is TRBJ1-6; no reliable D call. V lost 5 bases and J lost 7, with 3 bases in between. There are 11 residues in the CDR3. Germline CDR1 and CDR2: MDHEN and SYDVKM.

The chain combines TRBV12-3 or TRBV12-4 with TRBJ2-5; D may be TRBD2 (6 bases). The CDR3 runs to 14 residues. Trimming shortened V by 2 bases and J by 5 bases, and 12 bases separated the two germline ends. CDR3 amino acids: CASSLSSSGETQYF. Here the CDR3 DNA reads TGTGCCAGCAGTTTATCTTCCAGCGGGGAGACCCAGTACTTC.

This clonotype was counted only a few times. V and J are TRBV4-1 and TRBJ2-1; no definite D call. The CDR3 totals 15 residues. The V and J ends lost 4 bases and 8 bases respectively, with 18 bases between them. Germline-derived CDR1 and CDR2 are MGHRA and YSYEKL. CDR3 nucleotides: TGCGCCAGCAGCCGGGTCAGGTTCACATGCCATGAGCAGTTCTTC. Protein sequence: CASSRVRFTCHEQFF.

The sample holds a few counts of this clonotype. V and J are TRBV3-1 and TRBJ2-1; 14 bases are shared with TRBD2. The V segment lost 3 bases and the J segment 0 bases; nucleotides outside the gene matches: 7. Germline V lookup: CDR1 LGHDT, CDR2 YNNKEL (reference sequence). The CDR3 is 19 residues long. CDR3 amino acids: CASSQPGLAGVHSYNEQFF. Here the CDR3 DNA reads TGTGCCAGCAGCCAGCCGGGACTAGCGGGAGTCCACTCCTACAATGAGCAGTTCTTC.

The genes are TRBV3-1 and TRBJ1-4; D is unclear. Trimming took 4 bases from V and 6 from J, leaving 6 bases between them. Per germline, CDR1 LGHDT and CDR2 YNNKEL (reference sequence). The CDR3 consists of 12 residues. The CDR3 spells CASSLLDEKLFF. In DNA form, the CDR3 reads TGTGCCAGCAGCCTCTTAGATGAAAAACTGTTTTTT.

V and J are TRBV2 and TRBJ1-1; a weak D match, TRBD1 (6 bases). This CDR3 contains 13 residues. V was trimmed by 10 bases and J by 1 base, leaving 13 bases between them. The germline gives CDR1 SNHLY, CDR2 FYNNEI. The CDR3 DNA follows: TGTGCCACCTCCGGGACACCGAACACTGAAGCTTTCTTT. As protein: CATSGTPNTEAFF.

The genes are TRBV5-1 and TRBJ2-3; D unclear. Germline CDR1 SGHRS, CDR2 YFSETQ. Trimming cost V 0 bases and J 2 bases, with 13 bases left between them. The CDR3 runs to 16 residues. CDR3: CASSLGGSAPTDTQYF. As DNA, the CDR3 is TGCGCCAGCAGCTTGGGTGGAAGTGCCCCCACAGATACGCAGTATTTT. Variable domain in full (rest from reference TRBV5-1 and TRBJ2-3): KAGVTQTPRYLIKTRGQQVTLSCSPISGHRSVSWYQQTPGQGLQFLFEYFSETQRNKGNFPGRFSGRQFSNSRSEMNVSTLELGDSALYLCASSLGGSAPTDTQYFGPGTRLTVL.

There are a few counts of this clonotype. The chain employs TRBV11-1 and TRBJ2-7, with 11 bases fitting TRBD1. This CDR3 is 15 amino acids long. Germline CDR1 is SGHAT and CDR2 is FQDESV (reference sequence). Unmatched junction bases numbered 6, after V lost 5 bases and J lost 3 bases. The CDR3 DNA reads as TGTGCCAGCAGCGCCGGGACAGGGGGGTTCTACGAGCAGTACGTC. It translates to CASSAGTGGFYEQYV.

The J gene is TRBJ1-2, the V gene TRBV18; possibly TRBD1 for D (6 bases). Germline CDR1 reads KGHSH; CDR2 reads LQKENI. Trimming removed 0 bases from V and 7 bases from J, with 15 bases in between. This CDR3 is built from 15 residues. The CDR3 protein is CASSPPGGRLFGYTF. DNA for the CDR3: TGTGCCAGCTCACCACCGGGGGGGCGCCTCTTTGGCTACACCTTC. The complete variable domain, with remaining parts taken from reference TRBV18 and TRBJ1-2, reads NAGVMQNPRHLVRRRGQEARLRCSPMKGHSHVYWYRQLPEEGLKFMVYLQKENIIDESGMPKERFSAEFPKEGPSILRIQQVVRGDSAAYFCASSPPGGRLFGYTFGSGTRLTVV.

The genes are TRBV15 and TRBJ2-2; D is uncertain. Trimming stripped 1 base from V and 1 base from J, with 4 bases between. Per germline, CDR1 LNHNV and CDR2 YYDKDF (reference sequence). This CDR3 spans 14 amino acids. In DNA form, the CDR3 reads TGTGCCACCAGCAGAGTGAAGAACACCGGGGAGCTGTTTTTT. This translates into CATSRVKNTGELFF.

Only a few counts were recorded for this clonotype. V and J are TRBV29-1 and TRBJ2-7, with D perhaps matching TRBD2 (5 bases). Per germline, CDR1 SQVTM and CDR2 ANQGSEA. The CDR3 sequence is 11 residues long. V lost 5 bases to trimming and J lost 3 bases, with 8 bases between them. The CDR3 DNA is TGCAGCGTTCGCGGGTTCTACGAGCAGTACTTC. It specifies CSVRGFYEQYF.

This chain joins TRBV20-1 and TRBJ2-3; 12 bases fit TRBD2. Germline V gene data show CDR1 as DFQATT and CDR2 as SNEGSKA (reference sequence). The V and J ends lost 5 bases and 4 bases, in that order; junction bases with no gene match: 4. The CDR3 spans 14 residues. The CDR3 here is CSADLAGGSDTQYF. The CDR3 DNA sequence: TGCAGTGCTGACCTAGCGGGAGGGTCAGATACGCAGTATTTT.

This clonotype was counted a few times. The V call is TRBV9, the J call TRBJ2-1; no definite D call. In germline, CDR1 is SGDLS, CDR2 YYNGEE. The CDR3 extends over 12 amino acids. Trimming took 0 bases from V and 10 from J, leaving 8 bases between them. The CDR3 DNA is TGTGCCAGCAGCGTAGCAGCCGGGGAGCAGTTCTTC. This translates into CASSVAAGEQFF.